The 30 T cell receptor beta chains in this list originate from one sample, sequenced in a study of CD8+ T cells in alopecia areata. Once RNA had been extracted, it was reverse transcribed into cDNA to act as the sequencing template. The assay was immunoSEQ multiplex PCR, and TCRdb's table has in-frame clones only and misses some. Of around 100,000 clones listed, approximately 58% are singletons. Input material: CD4+ T cells sorted from blood. These TCRs come from a human donor in good health.

This clone was detected a few times. This rearrangement joins TRBV6-1 to TRBJ1-2, with a weak D call TRBD1 (6 bases). Germline CDR1 and CDR2: MNHNS and SASEGT. V was pared by 6 bases and J by 2 bases, with 10 bases between. The CDR3 has 13 residues. The CDR3 DNA reads as TGTGCCAGCAGAGGACAGTTAAACTATGGCTACACCTTC. Amino acid sequence: CASRGQLNYGYTF.

The rearrangement links TRBV10-3 to TRBJ2-1; no firm D call. CDR1 and CDR2 from the germline V gene are ENHRY and SYGVKD. Trimming took 7 bases from V and 10 from J, leaving 14 bases between them. CDR3 length equals 12 residues. The CDR3, as DNA: TGTGCCATCACTGAAACCCTGGAGGAGCAGTTCTTC. This encodes CAITETLEEQFF.

This clone was counted a few times. This sequence joins TRBV9 and TRBJ1-2, with D unresolved. This CDR3 region has 12 residues. The V end lost 0 bases, the J end lost 8 bases, and 8 bases lay between the germline ends. Germline loops: CDR1 SGDLS, CDR2 YYNGEE. The CDR3 loop reads CASSVGSLGYTF. CDR3 in DNA: TGTGCCAGCAGCGTAGGCTCTCTGGGCTACACCTTC.

This clone appeared a few times. The J gene is TRBJ2-5, the V gene TRBV6-6, with TRBD1 matching over 7 bases. J was trimmed by 5 bases and V by 4 bases; bases with no gene match: 13. CDR1 and CDR2 from the germline V gene are MNHNY and SVGAGI (reference sequence). This CDR3 region has 16 residues. For the CDR3, the DNA is TGTGCCAGCAGTTCCGCGCAGGGGGTACCTTTCGAGACCCAGTACTTC. Its protein is CASSSAQGVPFETQYF.

This clone has just a few counts. The chain recombines TRBV18 with TRBJ1-2, with TRBD1 identical over 7 bases. Germline trimming cut 4 bases from V and 5 bases from J; bases unmatched to any gene: 4. The CDR3 runs 13 residues. CDR1 and CDR2 from the germline V gene are KGHSH and LQKENI. CDR3 in amino acids: CASSRDRAYGYTF. CDR3 nucleotides: TGTGCCAGCTCACGGGACAGAGCGTATGGCTACACCTTC. The full variable domain, completed using reference TRBV18 and TRBJ1-2, is NAGVMQNPRHLVRRRGQEARLRCSPMKGHSHVYWYRQLPEEGLKFMVYLQKENIIDESGMPKERFSAEFPKEGPSILRIQQVVRGDSAAYFCASSRDRAYGYTFGSGTRLTVV.

This clone was counted between two and nine times. CDR3 bases: TGTGCCAGCAGCTTAGGGTTTGGTTACGAGCAGTACTTC. Translation gives CASSLGFGYEQYF. The chain uses TRBV7-2 and TRBJ2-7; no clear D. With 1 base removed from V and 4 bases from J, the gap between germline ends came to 8 bases. Germline loops: CDR1 SGHTA, CDR2 FQGNSA. CDR3 length: 13 residues.

The gene calls are TRBV5-6 and TRBJ2-5; 7 positions agree with TRBD1. The CDR3 covers 13 residues. Trimming cost V 2 bases and J 5 bases; bases outside gene matches: 3. Germline CDR1 SGHDT, CDR2 YYEEEE. The CDR3 sequence is CASSFRQGETQYF. The CDR3, as DNA: TGTGCCAGCAGCTTTCGACAGGGTGAGACCCAGTACTTC.

The CDR3 region is CASSEGLAGAVRELFF. In nucleotides, the CDR3 is TGCGCCAGCAGCGAGGGACTAGCGGGGGCCGTACGGGAGCTGTTTTTT. V is TRBV5-1 and J is TRBJ2-2; 14 bases agree with TRBD2. The J segment lost 9 bases and the V segment lost 4 bases, leaving 8 bases of the junction unmatched. Germline V gives CDR1 SGHRS, CDR2 YFSETQ. The CDR3 is 16 amino acids.

The rearrangement links TRBV11-2 to TRBJ2-7; 8 bases are a match to TRBD2. V lost 1 base to trimming and J lost 2 bases; unmatched junction nucleotides: 4. Germline lookup yields CDR1 SGHAT and CDR2 FQNNGV. CDR3 length: 15 residues. The CDR3 reads CASSLGAGGPYEQYF. The CDR3 DNA sequence: TGTGCCAGCAGCTTAGGCGCGGGGGGTCCCTACGAGCAGTACTTC.

This clone was recorded a few times. This rearrangement joins TRBV7-9 to TRBJ2-7, with TRBD1 matching over 7 bases. CDR3 length equals 15 residues. The J segment lost 5 bases and the V segment lost 5 bases, leaving 12 bases of the junction unmatched. The germline CDR1 and CDR2 sequences are SEHNR and FQNEAQ (reference sequence). The CDR3, as DNA: TGTGCCAGCAGCCGGACAGGTGCCTCAGTCCACGAGCAGTACTTC. This sequence encodes CASSRTGASVHEQYF.

This chain joins TRBV4-1 and TRBJ2-5; 9 nucleotides align to TRBD2. Losses at the gene ends were 4 bases for V and 3 bases for J; bases not matched to a gene: 3. The germline V gene has CDR1 MGHRA and CDR2 YSYEKL. The CDR3 has 14 amino acids. The CDR3 protein is CASSRVAGEETQYF. In DNA form, the CDR3 reads TGCGCCAGCAGCCGAGTAGCGGGGGAAGAGACCCAGTACTTC.

The chain is built from TRBV7-9 and TRBJ2-3; the D gene is possibly TRBD2 (6 bases). CDR3 length equals 13 residues. V was pared by 6 bases and J by 4 bases, with 11 bases between. Germline V gene sequence: CDR1 SEHNR, CDR2 FQNEAQ (reference sequence). As DNA, the CDR3 is TGTGCCAGCAGTTCGGAGGGGTCAGATACGCAGTATTTT. Translated: CASSSEGSDTQYF.

CDR3 sequence: CSVEPDGSYEQYF. The CDR3 DNA reads as TGCAGCGTTGAGCCTGATGGCTCCTACGAGCAGTACTTC. J is TRBJ2-7 and V is TRBV29-1; unclear D gene. With 3 bases removed from V and 0 bases from J, the gap between germline ends came to 9 bases. The CDR3 totals 13 residues. CDR1 is SQVTM, CDR2 ANQGSEA, per germline.

Only a few counts were recorded for this clone. The chain is built from TRBV7-2 and TRBJ2-1, with 7 bases fitting TRBD2. The CDR3 covers 17 residues. Germline loops: CDR1 SGHTA, CDR2 FQGNSA. Trimming removed 0 bases from V and 6 bases from J; junction bases left unmatched: 11. The chain's CDR3 is CASSLAPRGVMGNEQFF. The DNA for the CDR3 is TGTGCCAGCAGCTTAGCCCCCCGGGGGGTTATGGGCAATGAGCAGTTCTTC.

The rearrangement links TRBV30 to TRBJ1-5, with D unclear. In germline, CDR1 is GTSNPN, CDR2 SVGIG (reference sequence). The CDR3 spans 14 residues. V lost 3 bases and J 2 bases, leaving 11 bases between the germline ends. This CDR3 reads CAWSPPGGNQPQHF. The CDR3 bases are TGTGCCTGGAGCCCTCCCGGGGGCAATCAGCCCCAGCATTTT.

V usage is TRBV7-2 and J usage is TRBJ2-7; TRBD2 matches at 7 bases. The junction had 1 base not matched to a gene; V was cut back by 4 bases and J by 7 bases. This CDR3 comprises 11 residues. Germline-derived CDR1 and CDR2 are SGHTA and FQGNSA. CDR3 sequence (DNA): TGTGCCAGCAGCTCCGGGGGGGAGCAGTACTTC. It codes for CASSSGGEQYF. Filled out from reference TRBV7-2 and TRBJ2-7, the complete variable domain reads GAGVSQSPSNKVTEKGKDVELRCDPISGHTALYWYRQSLGQGLEFLIYFQGNSAPDKSGLPSDRFSAERTGGSVSTLTIQRTQQEDSAVYLCASSSGGEQYFGPGTRLTVT.

The genes are TRBV4-3 and TRBJ2-3; no reliable D call. Trimming removed 3 bases at V and 6 bases at J, with 10 bases between. This CDR3 is built from 13 residues. Germline loops: CDR1 LGHNA, CDR2 YSLEER. CDR3 in amino acids: CASSHSFLDTQYF. In DNA, the CDR3 is TGCGCCAGCAGCCATAGTTTTTTGGATACGCAGTATTTT.

The V and J genes are TRBV7-3 and TRBJ2-5, with 8 bases that match TRBD1. Unmatched junction bases numbered 1, after V lost 1 base and J lost 3 bases. The CDR3 contains 14 residues. Per germline, CDR1 SGHTA and CDR2 FQGTGA. CDR3 sequence reads: CASSLRGQEETQYF. The CDR3, as DNA: TGTGCCAGCAGCTTAAGGGGACAGGAAGAGACCCAGTACTTC.

This clone came up a few times. This chain joins TRBV5-4 and TRBJ2-4; a possible D gene is TRBD2 (6 bases). Trimming took off 0 bases at V and 6 bases at J, with 13 bases between the two ends. Germline CDR1 SGHNT, CDR2 YYREEE (reference sequence). CDR3 size: 15 residues. The CDR3 coding sequence is TGTGCCAGCAGCTTGGACCAAGGGACTGGAAACATTCAGTACTTC. It codes for CASSLDQGTGNIQYF. Full variable domain (rest looked up from reference TRBV5-4 and TRBJ2-4): ETGVTQSPTHLIKTRGQQVTLRCSSQSGHNTVSWYQQALGQGPQFIFQYYREEENGRGNFPPRFSGLQFPNYSSELNVNALELDDSALYLCASSLDQGTGNIQYFGAGTRLSVL.

The J gene is TRBJ2-5, the V gene TRBV29-1, with D tentatively TRBD2 (6 bases). The V and J ends lost 4 bases and 5 bases respectively, with 11 bases between them. CDR3 length equals 12 residues. Germline V lookup: CDR1 SQVTM, CDR2 ANQGSEA. CDR3 protein: CSVVFGRETQYF. CDR3 nucleotide sequence: TGCAGCGTTGTTTTTGGGAGGGAGACCCAGTACTTC.

The table lists this clone with a count of one. The rearrangement links TRBV29-1 to TRBJ2-3; TRBD2 might be the D (5 bases). Looked up from germline, CDR1 is SQVTM and CDR2 is ANQGSEA. V was pared by 8 bases and J by 1 base, with 16 bases between. The CDR3 consists of 14 residues. CDR3 DNA: TGCAGCCTCCTAAGTGAGGGTCGCACAGATACGCAGTATTTT. It is translated as CSLLSEGRTDTQYF.

V and J are TRBV11-2 and TRBJ2-5; a weak D match, TRBD2 (6 bases). CDR1 is SGHAT, CDR2 FQNNGV, per germline. This CDR3 is 17 amino acids long. Trimming removed 1 base from V and 2 bases from J, with 17 bases in between. The CDR3 region has the DNA TGTGCCAGCAGCTTAGGGTACCTTAGGAGGGGACAAGAGACCCAGTACTTC. Its translation is CASSLGYLRRGQETQYF. Looking up the rest from reference TRBV11-2 and TRBJ2-5 gives the full variable domain: EAGVAQSPRYKIIEKRQSVAFWCNPISGHATLYWYQQILGQGPKLLIQFQNNGVVDDSQLPKDRFSAERLKGVDSTLKIQPAKLEDSAVYLCASSLGYLRRGQETQYFGPGTRLLVL.

The chain carries TRBV2 and TRBJ1-1; 11 bases are shared with TRBD1. Germline assignment: CDR1 SNHLY and CDR2 FYNNEI. This CDR3 is built from 14 residues. The junction had 4 bases not matched to a gene; V was cut back by 7 bases and J by 3 bases. The CDR3 nucleotides read TGTGCCAGCACCAGGGACAGGGGGGACACTGAAGCTTTCTTT. It is translated as CASTRDRGDTEAFF. The full variable domain, its missing parts supplied by reference TRBV2 and TRBJ1-1, is EPEVTQTPSHQVTQMGQEVILRCVPISNHLYFYWYRQILGQKVEFLVSFYNNEISEKSEIFDDQFSVERPDGSNFTLKIRSTKLEDSAMYFCASTRDRGDTEAFFGQGTRLTVV.

This clone was seen a handful of times. The rearrangement links TRBV11-2 to TRBJ2-2; TRBD1 matches at 7 bases. Per germline, CDR1 SGHAT and CDR2 FQNNGV. V was clipped by 6 bases and J by 3 bases; unmatched bases: 7. CDR3 length: 15 residues. CDR3 DNA sequence: TGTGCCAGCAGGGAACAGGGGACCTACACCGGGGAGCTGTTTTTT. Its translation: CASREQGTYTGELFF.

The chain has TRBV5-6 and TRBJ2-1; perhaps TRBD1 as D (6 bases). The CDR3 is 13 amino acids. Between the trimmed V and J ends, which lost 6 bases and 4 bases, there was a span of 11 bases. CDR1 is SGHDT and CDR2 is YYEEEE in the germline V gene. This CDR3 is CASTRTVYNEQFF. CDR3 sequence (DNA): TGTGCCAGCACCCGGACAGTATACAATGAGCAGTTCTTC. The variable domain in full, completed from reference TRBV5-6 and TRBJ2-1, reads DAGVTQSPTHLIKTRGQQVTLRCSPKSGHDTVSWYQQALGQGPQFIFQYYEEEERQRGNFPDRFSGHQFPNYSSELNVNALLLGDSALYLCASTRTVYNEQFFGPGTRLTVL.

This chain links TRBV5-1 with TRBJ1-2; a weak D match, TRBD1 (6 bases). CDR1 is SGHRS and CDR2 is YFSETQ in the germline V gene. V dropped 0 bases and J dropped 10 bases, with 13 bases sitting between them. The CDR3 runs 13 residues. In nucleotides, the CDR3 is TGCGCCAGCAGCTTGGGCTCACAGGGTTACTACACCTTC. It encodes CASSLGSQGYYTF.

A few counts support this clone. This chain connects TRBV6-1 to TRBJ2-1, with no clear D. Trimming left V 4 bases short and J 0 bases short, with 10 bases between. Per germline, CDR1 MNHNS and CDR2 SASEGT. This CDR3 is 15 amino acids long. For the CDR3, the DNA is TGTGCCAGCAGTGTATCGGGTAGCTCCTACAATGAGCAGTTCTTC. Encoded protein: CASSVSGSSYNEQFF.

There are many counts of this clone. The CDR3 sequence: CASSESGGGRYEQYF. CDR3 sequence (DNA): TGTGCCAGCAGTGAATCGGGCGGGGGAAGGTACGAGCAGTACTTC. V usage is TRBV25-1 and J usage is TRBJ2-7; the match to TRBD2 covers 7 bases. V was pared by 1 base and J by 4 bases, with 7 bases of the junction left unmatched. Per germline, CDR1 MGHDK and CDR2 SYGVNS. The CDR3 loop spans 15 amino acids.

This clone is deemed medium-sized. The CDR3 nucleotides are TGTGCCAGCATATTTAGGGGGCGCGGGTCCTACGAGCAGTACTTC. It codes for CASIFRGRGSYEQYF. The rearrangement links TRBV28 to TRBJ2-7; TRBD1 aligns across 7 bases. Germline CDR1 reads MDHEN; CDR2 reads SYDVKM. Trimming cost V 7 bases and J 1 base; bases outside gene matches: 10. The CDR3 is made up of 15 amino acids.

The V gene is TRBV6-5, the J gene TRBJ2-3, with 7 bases lining up with TRBD1. Germline loops: CDR1 MNHEY, CDR2 SVGAGI. V shed 6 bases, J shed 5 bases, and the junction held 5 bases outside the gene matches. The CDR3 consists of 13 residues. The CDR3 nucleotides read TGTGCCAGCAGAACAGGGGCCGGAGATACGCAGTATTTT. Translated: CASRTGAGDTQYF.